Presented here are 3 T cell receptor beta chains from one specimen sequenced in a study of T cells in Graves' hyperthyroidism and ophthalmopathy. Amplified TCR beta CDR3 regions derived from RNA transcripts. The HTBI set primed first-round TCR CDR3 RT-PCR. TCRdb re-analysed the multiplex PCR reads in MiXCR, keeping a single row per CDR3 protein. In the table there are about 210,000 distinct CDR3 sequences, approximately 20% of which are singletons. Sequencing was performed on blood. All receptors derive from a man in his forties or fifties with Graves' hyperthyroidism.

This clonotype was seen at least ten times. The CDR3 sequence is CASSFDVHNEQFF. In DNA, the CDR3 is TGCGCCAGCAGCTTTGACGTACACAATGAGCAGTTCTTC. The V gene is TRBV5-1, the J gene TRBJ2-1, with D unresolved. V lost 2 bases and J lost 5, with 8 bases in between. This CDR3 has 13 residues. Germline V gene sequence: CDR1 SGHRS, CDR2 YFSETQ.

The chain recombines TRBV3-2 with TRBJ2-1; the DNA was not used to check the table's D call, TRBD1. TRBV3-2 is recorded as a pseudogene. This CDR3 spans 13 amino acids. The CDR3, as DNA: TGTGCCAGGGATGACAGACATTACAATGAGCAGTTCTTC. This encodes CARDDRHYNEQFF.

CDR3 residues: CASSFSRPGGMNTEAFF. The CDR3 DNA follows: TGTGCCAGCAGCTTTAGTAGGCCGGGAGGAATGAACACTGAAGCTTTCTTT. V and J are TRBV7-9 and TRBJ1-1; D gene uncertain. CDR1 is SEHNR, CDR2 FQNEAQ, per germline (reference sequence). V dropped 3 bases and J dropped 0 bases, with 17 bases sitting between them. This CDR3 is 17 amino acids long.